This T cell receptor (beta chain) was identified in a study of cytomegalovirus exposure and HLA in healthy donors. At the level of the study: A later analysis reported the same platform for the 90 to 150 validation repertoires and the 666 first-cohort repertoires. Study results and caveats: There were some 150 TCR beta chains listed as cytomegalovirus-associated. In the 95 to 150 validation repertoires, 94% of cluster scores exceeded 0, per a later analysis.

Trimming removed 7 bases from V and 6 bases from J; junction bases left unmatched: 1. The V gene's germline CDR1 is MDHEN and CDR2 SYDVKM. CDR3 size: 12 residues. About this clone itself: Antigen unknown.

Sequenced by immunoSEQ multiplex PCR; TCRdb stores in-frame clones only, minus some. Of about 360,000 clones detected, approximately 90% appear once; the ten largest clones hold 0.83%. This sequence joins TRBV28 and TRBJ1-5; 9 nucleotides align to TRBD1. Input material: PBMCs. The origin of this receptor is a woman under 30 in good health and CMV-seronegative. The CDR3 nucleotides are TGTGCCAGCACGACAGGGGGTCAGCCCCAGCATTTT. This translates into CASTTGGQPQHF.